This T cell receptor (beta chain) emerged from a study of T cell responses to AZD1222 COVID-19 vaccine. Study outcomes and limitations: Donors skewed white British and female; clonal diversity was possibly underestimated. AZD1222 recipients seropositive at baseline numbered only 5 or 6. Reports say nearly half of spike-specific TCRs go after unmutated variant regions.

Remarks on this clone: Its antigen is unknown.

Assay used: immunoSEQ multiplex PCR; TCRdb lists only in-frame clones, some missing. Here the sample spans 150,000 to 200,000 clones, more than 85% being singletons. The sequenced sample was peripheral blood, obtained on day 0 of AZD1222 vaccination. This receptor was identified in an adult in good health.

CDR3 region: CASSEAGQVPPQHF. CDR3 sequence (DNA): TGTGCCAGCAGCGAGGCGGGACAAGTGCCGCCCCAGCATTTT. The chain links TRBV9 to TRBJ1-5; D may be TRBD1 (6 bases). The CDR3 is 14 residues long. Per germline, CDR1 SGDLS and CDR2 YYNGEE. V was clipped by 3 bases and J by 9 bases, with 16 bases between them.